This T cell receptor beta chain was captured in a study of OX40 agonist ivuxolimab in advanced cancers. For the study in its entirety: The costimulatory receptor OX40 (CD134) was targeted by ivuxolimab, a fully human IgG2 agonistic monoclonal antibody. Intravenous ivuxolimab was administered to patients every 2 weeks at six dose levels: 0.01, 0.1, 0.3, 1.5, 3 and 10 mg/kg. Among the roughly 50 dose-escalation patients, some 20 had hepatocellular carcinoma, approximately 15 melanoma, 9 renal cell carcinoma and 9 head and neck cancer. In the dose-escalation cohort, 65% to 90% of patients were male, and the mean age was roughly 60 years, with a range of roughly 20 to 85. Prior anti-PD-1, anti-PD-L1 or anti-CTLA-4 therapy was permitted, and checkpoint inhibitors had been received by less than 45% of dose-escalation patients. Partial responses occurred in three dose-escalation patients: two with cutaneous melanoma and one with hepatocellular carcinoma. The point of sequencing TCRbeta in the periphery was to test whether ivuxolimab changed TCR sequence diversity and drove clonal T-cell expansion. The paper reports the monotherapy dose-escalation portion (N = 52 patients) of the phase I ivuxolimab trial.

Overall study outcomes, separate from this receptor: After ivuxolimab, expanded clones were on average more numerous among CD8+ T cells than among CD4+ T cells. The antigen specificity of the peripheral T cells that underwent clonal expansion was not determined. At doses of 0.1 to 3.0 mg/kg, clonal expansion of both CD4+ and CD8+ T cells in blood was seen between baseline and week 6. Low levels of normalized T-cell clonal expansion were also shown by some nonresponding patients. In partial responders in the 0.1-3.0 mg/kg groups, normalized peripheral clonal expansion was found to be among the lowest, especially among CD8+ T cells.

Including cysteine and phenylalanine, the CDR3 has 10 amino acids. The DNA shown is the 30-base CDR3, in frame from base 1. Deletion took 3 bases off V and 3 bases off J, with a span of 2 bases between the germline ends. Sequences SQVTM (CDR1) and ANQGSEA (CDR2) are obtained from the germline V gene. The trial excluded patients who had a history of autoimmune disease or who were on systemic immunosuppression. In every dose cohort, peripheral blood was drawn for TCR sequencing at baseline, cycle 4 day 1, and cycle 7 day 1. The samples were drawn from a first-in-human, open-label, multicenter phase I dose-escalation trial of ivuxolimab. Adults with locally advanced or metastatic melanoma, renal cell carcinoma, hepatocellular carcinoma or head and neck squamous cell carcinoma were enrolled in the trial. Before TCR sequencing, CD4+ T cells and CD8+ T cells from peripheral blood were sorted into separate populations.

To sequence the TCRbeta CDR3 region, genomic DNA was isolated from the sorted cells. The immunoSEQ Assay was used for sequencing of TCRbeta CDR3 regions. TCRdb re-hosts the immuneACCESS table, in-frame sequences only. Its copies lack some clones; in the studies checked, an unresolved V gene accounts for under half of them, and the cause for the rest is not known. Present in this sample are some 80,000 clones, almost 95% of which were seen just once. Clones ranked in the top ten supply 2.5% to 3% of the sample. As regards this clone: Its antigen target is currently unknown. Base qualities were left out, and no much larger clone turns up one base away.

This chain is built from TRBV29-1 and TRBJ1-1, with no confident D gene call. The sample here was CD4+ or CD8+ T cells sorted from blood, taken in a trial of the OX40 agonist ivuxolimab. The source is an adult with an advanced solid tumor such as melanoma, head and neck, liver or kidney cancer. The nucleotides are TGCAGCGTTGATGACACTGAAGCTTTCTTT. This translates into CSVDDTEAFF.